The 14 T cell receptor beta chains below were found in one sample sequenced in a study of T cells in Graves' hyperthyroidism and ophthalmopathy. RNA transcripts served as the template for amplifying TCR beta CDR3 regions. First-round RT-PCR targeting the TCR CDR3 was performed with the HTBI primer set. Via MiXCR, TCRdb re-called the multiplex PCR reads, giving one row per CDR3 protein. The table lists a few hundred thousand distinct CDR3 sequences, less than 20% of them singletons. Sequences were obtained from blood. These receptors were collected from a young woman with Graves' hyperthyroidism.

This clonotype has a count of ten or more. DNA for the CDR3: TGCAGCGCGAGACGGGTATCCCAATCTAACTATGGCTACACCTTC. Its protein product is CSARRVSQSNYGYTF. The rearrangement joins TRBV29-1 to TRBJ1-2; D ambiguous. The CDR3 covers 15 residues. CDR1 and CDR2 from the germline V gene are SQVTM and ANQGSEA. V was clipped by 7 bases and J by 0 bases, with 18 bases between them.

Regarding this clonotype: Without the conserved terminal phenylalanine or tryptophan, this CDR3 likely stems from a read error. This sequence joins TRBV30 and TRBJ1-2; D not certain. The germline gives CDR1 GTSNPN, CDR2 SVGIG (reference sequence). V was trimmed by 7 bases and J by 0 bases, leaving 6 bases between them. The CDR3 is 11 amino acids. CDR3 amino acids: CALQPNYGYTL. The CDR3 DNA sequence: TGTGCCTTACAGCCTAACTATGGCTACACCCTC.

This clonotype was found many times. The CDR3 sequence is CASSNQGWRANVLTF. CDR3 nucleotides: TGTGCCAGCAGTAATCAGGGCTGGCGGGCCAACGTCCTGACTTTC. J is TRBJ2-6 and V is TRBV27, with D possibly matching TRBD1 (5 bases). Germline V gene lookup returns CDR1 MNHEY and CDR2 SMNVEV (reference sequence). Trimming removed 5 bases at V and 5 bases at J, with 13 bases between. This CDR3 has 15 residues.

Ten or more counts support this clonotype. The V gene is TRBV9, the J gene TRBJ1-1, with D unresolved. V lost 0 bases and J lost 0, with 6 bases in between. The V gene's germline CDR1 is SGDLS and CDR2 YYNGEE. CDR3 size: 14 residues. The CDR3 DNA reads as TGTGCCAGCAGCGTAGGGCACCTGAACACTGAAGCTTTCTTT. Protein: CASSVGHLNTEAFF.

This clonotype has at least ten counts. The CDR3 DNA follows: TGTGCCAGCAGCCAAGTTGGTAATGAGCAGTTCTTC. Translated, it gives CASSQVGNEQFF. J is TRBJ2-1 and V is TRBV3-1; D unclear. Germline lookup yields CDR1 LGHDT and CDR2 YNNKEL (reference sequence). V lost 1 base, J lost 7 bases, and 5 bases lay in between. This CDR3 comprises 12 residues.

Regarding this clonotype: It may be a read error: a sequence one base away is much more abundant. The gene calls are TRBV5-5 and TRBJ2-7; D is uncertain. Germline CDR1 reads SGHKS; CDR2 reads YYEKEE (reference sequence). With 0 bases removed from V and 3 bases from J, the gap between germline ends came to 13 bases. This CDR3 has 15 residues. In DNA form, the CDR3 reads TGTGCCAGCAGCTTGGTGACTTGCGGATACTACGAGCAGTACTTC. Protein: CASSLVTCGYYEQYF.

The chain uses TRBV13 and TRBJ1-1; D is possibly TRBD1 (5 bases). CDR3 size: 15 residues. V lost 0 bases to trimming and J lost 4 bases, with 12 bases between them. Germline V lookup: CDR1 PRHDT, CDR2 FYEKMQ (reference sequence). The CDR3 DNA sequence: TGTGCCAGCAGCTTAGGGGGGGTGAGTGGCACTGAAGCTTTCTTT. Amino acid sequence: CASSLGGVSGTEAFF. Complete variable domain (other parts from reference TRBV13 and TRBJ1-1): AAGVIQSPRHLIKEKRETATLKCYPIPRHDTVYWYQQGPGQDPQFLISFYEKMQSDKGSIPDRFSAQQFSDYHSELNMSSLELGDSALYFCASSLGGVSGTEAFFGQGTRLTVV.

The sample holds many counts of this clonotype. The CDR3 is CASSGGTGPNEKLFF. In DNA, the CDR3 is TGTGCCAGCAGTGGTGGGACAGGCCCTAATGAAAAACTGTTTTTT. The rearrangement links TRBV25-1 to TRBJ1-4, with TRBD1 matching over 8 bases. V shed 4 bases and J 3 bases; nucleotides not matched to a gene: 4. Germline V CDR1 and CDR2: MGHDK, SYGVNS. The CDR3 extends over 15 amino acids.

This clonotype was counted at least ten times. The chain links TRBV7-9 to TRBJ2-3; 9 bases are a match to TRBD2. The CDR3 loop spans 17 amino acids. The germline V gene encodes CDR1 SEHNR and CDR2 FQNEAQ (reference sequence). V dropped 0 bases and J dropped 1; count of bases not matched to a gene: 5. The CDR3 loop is CASSLAVQRGGTDTQYF. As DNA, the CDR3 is TGTGCCAGCAGCTTAGCAGTTCAGCGGGGGGGCACAGATACGCAGTATTTT.

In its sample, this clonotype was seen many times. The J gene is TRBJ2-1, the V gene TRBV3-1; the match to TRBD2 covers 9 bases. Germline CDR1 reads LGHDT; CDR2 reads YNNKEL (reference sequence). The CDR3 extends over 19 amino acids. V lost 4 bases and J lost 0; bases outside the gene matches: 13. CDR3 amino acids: CASSRSSWGGRASYNEQFF. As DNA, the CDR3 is TGTGCCAGCAGCCGGAGTTCTTGGGGCGGGAGGGCCTCCTACAATGAGCAGTTCTTC.

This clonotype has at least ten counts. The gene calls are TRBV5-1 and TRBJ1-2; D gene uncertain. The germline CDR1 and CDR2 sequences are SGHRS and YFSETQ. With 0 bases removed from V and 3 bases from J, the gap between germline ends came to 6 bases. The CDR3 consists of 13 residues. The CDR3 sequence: CASSLEADYGYTF. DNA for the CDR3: TGCGCCAGCAGCTTGGAGGCGGACTATGGCTACACCTTC.

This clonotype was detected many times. The CDR3 region is CAISDIGTGIYEQYF. The DNA of the CDR3 is TGTGCCATCAGCGATATCGGGACGGGTATCTACGAGCAGTACTTC. The chain has TRBV10-3 and TRBJ2-7; D is perhaps TRBD1 or TRBD2 (5 bases each). The CDR3 extends over 15 amino acids. CDR1 ENHRY and CDR2 SYGVKD come from the germline V gene. Trimming pared 6 bases from V and 3 bases from J, leaving 18 bases between.

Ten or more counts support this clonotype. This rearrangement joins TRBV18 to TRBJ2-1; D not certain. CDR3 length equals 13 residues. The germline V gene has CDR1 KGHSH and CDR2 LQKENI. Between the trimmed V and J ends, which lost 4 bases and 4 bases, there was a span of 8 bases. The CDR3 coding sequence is TGTGCCAGCTCACTGTCCCAGTACAATGAGCAGTTCTTC. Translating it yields CASSLSQYNEQFF.

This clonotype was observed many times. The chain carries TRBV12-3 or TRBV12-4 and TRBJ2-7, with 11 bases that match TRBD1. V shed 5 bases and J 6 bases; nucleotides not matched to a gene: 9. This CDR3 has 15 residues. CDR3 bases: TGTGCCAGCAGTCGACGGGACAGGGGGTGGTCCGAGCAGTACTTC. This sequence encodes CASSRRDRGWSEQYF.